This T cell receptor (beta chain) was obtained from a study of cytomegalovirus exposure and HLA in healthy donors. This PCR relied on a set of 60 Vbeta primers and 13 Jbeta primers. Method: immunoSEQ multiplex PCR; TCRdb's copy keeps in-frame clones and lacks some. This listing includes 50,000 to 80,000 clones. Germline CDR1 and CDR2: SGDLS and YYNGEE. V dropped 0 bases and J dropped 7; count of bases not matched to a gene: 12. The CDR3 covers 16 residues. The source is a woman aged 18-29 years in good health and CMV-seronegative. Sequencing used PBMCs. The rearrangement links TRBV9 to TRBJ1-2; 7 bases map to TRBD1. CDR3 sequence reads: CASSVARTGRDGGYTF. DNA for the CDR3: TGTGCCAGCAGCGTAGCCCGGACAGGCCGGGACGGTGGCTACACCTTC.